This T cell receptor (beta chain) was sequenced in a study of sequential checkpoint blockade in melanoma. Overall study: First-line arms were nivolumab then ipilimumab, or the reverse, randomized 1:1. After both sequences, patients received maintenance nivolumab.

Repertoires were generated with immunoSEQ multiplex PCR, while TCRdb's copy carries only in-frame clones and drops some. The sample contains 15,000 to 20,000 clones, 72% of which appear only once. Treatment in this sample: randomized to nivolumab then ipilimumab (arm A) or the reverse (arm B). Patients had received no earlier DNA-damaging chemotherapy. Sorted cells were live CD3+CD8+, lacking CD19 and CD56, from PBMCs. CDR3 length: 15 residues. The V segment lost 5 bases and the J segment 2 bases; nucleotides outside the gene matches: 6. Per germline, CDR1 SGHRS and CDR2 YFSETQ. The chain has TRBV5-1 and TRBJ2-7, with 11 bases fitting TRBD2. The specimen was CD8+ T cells sorted from blood (inferred from file names), collected from a patient given nivolumab and ipilimumab in sequence. This clonotype originated in a human donor with melanoma. The CDR3 DNA reads TGCGCCAGCAGGCTGGGACTAGCGGATACCTACGAGCAGTACTTC. Protein product: CASRLGLADTYEQYF.